This T cell receptor beta chain was profiled in a study of T cell changes during pregnancy in multiple sclerosis. Sequencing used immunoSEQ multiplex PCR; TCRdb keeps in-frame clones, though not all of them. The table lists fewer than 150,000 clones, 95% to 98% of them singletons. The specimen was peripheral blood, collected after pregnancy. The receptor's source is a female donor with multiple sclerosis, enrolled in a pregnancy study.

CDR3 DNA: TGTGCCAGCAGTTTAAGGGGGACAACCTACGAGCAGTACTTC. Its translation: CASSLRGTTYEQYF. The chain couples TRBV28 to TRBJ2-7; TRBD1 might be the D (6 bases). In germline, CDR1 is MDHEN, CDR2 SYDVKM. The CDR3 runs to 14 residues. Trimming left V 2 bases short and J 2 bases short, with 10 bases between.